A selection of T cell receptor beta chains follows, all from one sample in a study of T-cell memory formation after mild COVID-19. TCRdb processed the 5' RACE reads anew with MiXCR; each CDR3 protein has one entry. Among 300,000 to 350,000 distinct CDR3 sequences listed, approximately 20% were seen once. The specimen was PBMCs or a T cell subset sorted from them (not recorded which). These receptor sequences come from a man aged 18 to 29 who had mild COVID-19 (a few samples of this study predate the infection). Cell type and time point are not known. Each CDR3 is given without its conserved first and last residue. The order of the fields is V gene, D gene, CDR3 length, CDR3 protein. The D gene is left open where the match is weak.

TRBV18	-	13	ASSPSQGSNTEAF
TRBV5-1	-	13	ASSLRGAEWNEQF
TRBV21-1	-	14	ASSSYDRSLISEQY
TRBV7-9	TRBD1	16	ASSPHGQGGGSNQPQH
TRBV5-1	-	11	ASSFRDNYEQY
TRBV12-5	-	12	ASGLVLGRSEQF
TRBV7-6	TRBD1	12	ASSPSGGEDIQY
TRBV4-3	-	12	ASSQETSNYGYT
TRBV7-2	-	12	ASSETRGAGEQF
TRBV6-6	-	12	ASKGPSMGYGYT
TRBV7-2	TRBD1	14	ASSSGRTGVAGELF
TRBV5-1	-	11	ASSSGEARGYT
TRBV5-4	-	9	ATQGSDTQY
TRBV6-4	-	11	ASSYSGESPLH
TRBV19	-	11	ASHTQGGTEAF
TRBV5-5	-	12	ASSWIGETYEQY
TRBV29-1	TRBD1	14	SVVGTGGPRNTEAF
TRBV20-1	-	11	SARTQTTGELF